What follows is one T cell receptor beta chain and its context. Sequencing used immunoSEQ multiplex PCR; TCRdb keeps in-frame clones, though not all of them. The sample has about 38,000 clones, approximately 90% seen once. The entry originates in a study of T cell changes during pregnancy in multiple sclerosis. The clonotype comes from a female donor with multiple sclerosis, enrolled in a pregnancy study. Sequenced here: CD4+ T cells from peripheral blood mononuclear cells, sampled before pregnancy.

CDR3 nucleotides: TGTGCCAGCAGCTTTTCCGGGTTGGATTCACCCCTCCACTTT. This encodes CASSFSGLDSPLHF. The chain combines TRBV7-3 with TRBJ1-6; D uncertain. The CDR3 spans 14 residues. Germline CDR1 is SGHTA and CDR2 is FQGTGA. Trimming cost V 3 bases and J 8 bases, with 11 bases left between them.